The present T cell receptor beta chain was sequenced within a study of blood T cell repertoires in COVID-19. Study-level background: The United States, Italy and Spain provided the acute and convalescent COVID-19 samples. In each case, the material was cDNA or gDNA derived from T cells, B-cell-depleted T cells, or PBMCs.

Trimming shortened V by 2 bases and J by 6 bases, and 20 bases separated the two germline ends. This CDR3 comprises 15 residues. Germline V CDR1 and CDR2: SQVTM, ANQGSEA. In the study's own analysis: Estimates of nucleated cell counts were drawn from the amplification of reference gene primers. Only in-frame clones appear in the TCRdb table, and some are missing; sequencing was by immunoSEQ multiplex PCR. The DNA was the basis for D and trimming; V, J and clone size are from that table. The data contain tens of thousands of clones, approximately 79% of them seen just once; the ten biggest clones take up roughly 21%.

The V gene is TRBV29-1, the J gene TRBJ2-7; D might be TRBD1 (6 bases). Material: peripheral blood. This TCR was recovered from a woman older than 75 with active or convalescent COVID-19. CDR3 residues: CSVERANRVPTEQYF. In nucleotides, the CDR3 is TGCAGCGTTGAAAGGGCCAACAGGGTGCCGACCGAGCAGTACTTC.